The source of this T cell receptor beta chain is a study of CXCR3 chemokines and chemotherapy response in bladder cancer (dated by TCRdb to about 2022). In the study overall: The study tested whether activity of the CXCR3 chemokine system within human bladder cancer tumors predicted response to chemotherapy.

To prepare the library, PCR was applied. Instrument used: Illumina HiSeq 2500. The public sequencing data were trimmed at Q25 with fastp and processed into clonotypes with MiXCR by TCRdb, which kept only in-frame beta chains. Rows are combined by CDR3 protein, so each entry shows the most common genes and DNA. The sample has more than 10,000 distinct CDR3 sequences on record, around 12% of them singletons. The ten largest clones represent approximately 26% of the sample. CDR1 and CDR2 are drawn from the germline V gene: MNHEY, SVGAGI. Relative to germline, V is 7 bases shorter and J is 1 base shorter, with 12 bases between their ends. The CDR3 numbers 14 residues from cysteine through phenylalanine. Here the CDR3 DNA is all that survives: 42 bases in frame from base 1. This clonotype was observed a few times. The antigen it recognizes is unknown. No much larger clone exists at a distance of one base, and base qualities are not known.

Sampling took place from a patient whose treatment included neoadjuvant chemotherapy. The V gene is TRBV6-5 and the J gene is TRBJ2-3, with no confident D gene call. This receptor was obtained from a human donor with bladder cancer that did not respond to neoadjuvant chemotherapy. The CDR3 corresponds to CASKPRVGTDTQYF. The nucleotide sequence is given as TGTGCCAGCAAACCCCGGGTGGGCACAGATACGCAGTATTTT.